The 26 T cell receptor beta chains below all came from one sample that was sequenced in a study of shared clonotypes between healthy human individuals. Libraries were prepared by immunoSEQ multiplex PCR; TCRdb keeps only in-frame clonotypes and omits some of them. The profile covers about 870,000 clones, with around 93% appearing a single time and around 24% taken by the ten largest. Naive CD8 populations comprised CD45RO-negative cells positively selected for CCR7, excluding terminally differentiated effector memory CD45RA+ cells. Input material: naive CD8+ T cells sorted from blood. Every receptor here comes from a man aged 25 to 40 in good health.

The rearrangement links TRBV2 to TRBJ2-3; maybe TRBD1 (7 bases). Trimming stripped 10 bases from V and 3 bases from J, with 20 bases between. Germline V gene sequence: CDR1 SNHLY, CDR2 FYNNEI. CDR3 length: 15 amino acids. The chain's CDR3 is CATEDGAGGTDTQYF. The CDR3 DNA sequence: TGTGCCACCGAGGACGGGGCAGGGGGGACAGATACGCAGTATTTT.

V gene TRBV7-9 combines with J gene TRBJ2-5, with D maybe TRBD2 (6 bases). The CDR3 spans 16 residues. The V end lost 3 bases, the J end lost 4 bases, and 18 bases lay between the germline ends. CDR1 and CDR2 from the germline V gene are SEHNR and FQNEAQ (reference sequence). In DNA, the CDR3 is TGTGCCAGCAGCTTCCGGGACTCCAGAAAGAGAGAGACCCAGTACTTC. Its protein is CASSFRDSRKRETQYF.

The chain carries TRBV5-4 and TRBJ2-1; D gene unclear. Per the germline V gene, CDR1 is SGHNT and CDR2 is YYREEE (reference sequence). The CDR3 length is 13 residues. The V and J ends lost 4 bases and 7 bases respectively, with 12 bases between them. CDR3 region: CASSLRTVNEQFF. CDR3 sequence (DNA): TGTGCCAGCAGCCTAAGAACCGTTAATGAGCAGTTCTTC.

This clone has just a few counts. Additional DNA sequences in this sample encode the identical CDR3. This chain connects TRBV5-1 to TRBJ2-7; D call uncertain. Trimming cost V 0 bases and J 3 bases, with 1 base left between them. The CDR3 runs 11 residues. From germline, CDR1 is SGHRS and CDR2 YFSETQ. The CDR3 nucleotides are TGCGCCAGCAGCTTGGGCTACGAGCAGTACTTC. This encodes CASSLGYEQYF. Filled out from reference TRBV5-1 and TRBJ2-7, the complete variable domain reads KAGVTQTPRYLIKTRGQQVTLSCSPISGHRSVSWYQQTPGQGLQFLFEYFSETQRNKGNFPGRFSGRQFSNSRSEMNVSTLELGDSALYLCASSLGYEQYFGPGTRLTVT.

The rearrangement uses TRBV28 and TRBJ2-2; weak D call: TRBD2 (5 bases). Germline CDR1 reads MDHEN; CDR2 reads SYDVKM. The CDR3 has 14 amino acids. V was shortened by 6 bases and J by 3 bases, with 11 bases between the two germline ends. As DNA, the CDR3 is TGTGCCAGCAGCCCGACTAAATACACCGGGGAGCTGTTTTTT. Protein sequence: CASSPTKYTGELFF.

The chain has TRBV7-7 and TRBJ2-1; 8 bases agree with TRBD2. The CDR3 extends over 15 amino acids. CDR1 is SSHAT and CDR2 is FNYEAQ in the germline V gene (reference sequence). Unmatched junction bases numbered 4, after V lost 4 bases and J lost 2 bases. DNA for the CDR3: TGTGCCAGCAGCTCACTAGCGGACCCCTACAATGAGCAGTTCTTC. Amino acid sequence: CASSSLADPYNEQFF.

The rearrangement joins TRBV7-9 to TRBJ2-3, with a weak D call TRBD1 (6 bases). The CDR3 has 14 residues. Trimming removed 5 bases from V and 4 bases from J, with 13 bases in between. Germline V CDR1 and CDR2: SEHNR, FQNEAQ (reference sequence). DNA of the CDR3: TGTGCCAGCAGCCCACGGACAGTTCCAGATACGCAGTATTTT. Protein sequence: CASSPRTVPDTQYF. Combining the CDR3 with reference TRBV7-9 and TRBJ2-3 gives the whole variable domain DTGVSQNPRHKITKRGQNVTFRCDPISEHNRLYWYRQTLGQGPEFLTYFQNEAQLEKSRLLSDRFSAERPKGSFSTLEIQRTEQGDSAMYLCASSPRTVPDTQYFGPGTRLTVL.

This sequence joins TRBV4-3 and TRBJ2-1; D is ambiguous. The CDR3 extends over 17 amino acids. The germline V gene has CDR1 LGHNA and CDR2 YSLEER. V was pared by 4 bases and J by 0 bases, with 16 bases between. CDR3 sequence (DNA): TGCGCCAGCAGCCCTGACTCCGGTGTGAGCTCCTACAATGAGCAGTTCTTC. Amino acids: CASSPDSGVSSYNEQFF.

The chain combines TRBV5-1 with TRBJ2-5, with D perhaps TRBD1 (5 bases). This CDR3 has 15 residues. The germline gives CDR1 SGHRS, CDR2 YFSETQ. V was clipped by 0 bases and J by 5 bases, with 14 bases between them. This CDR3 is CASSLVINGAETQYF. In DNA, the CDR3 is TGCGCCAGCAGCTTGGTGATTAATGGGGCCGAGACCCAGTACTTC.

The chain has TRBV27 and TRBJ2-3, with D unclear. V lost 6 bases, J lost 2 bases, and 24 bases lay in between. The CDR3 runs 18 residues. Germline CDR1 and CDR2: MNHEY and SMNVEV (reference sequence). The CDR3 DNA reads as TGTGCCAGCAGCCTCCTAACTTCTGGGCCACCTAACACAGATACGCAGTATTTT. Protein product: CASSLLTSGPPNTDTQYF.

The chain employs TRBV10-3 and TRBJ2-3, with unresolved D. Trimming removed 4 bases at V and 2 bases at J, with 10 bases between. The CDR3 has 14 amino acids. CDR1 is ENHRY, CDR2 SYGVKD, per germline. CDR3 bases: TGTGCCATCAGTGTGGCCGCCGACACAGATACGCAGTATTTT. Residues: CAISVAADTDTQYF.

The V gene is TRBV6-1, the J gene TRBJ2-7; no definite D call. The CDR3 spans 16 residues. Germline loops: CDR1 MNHNS, CDR2 SASEGT. Trimming removed 2 bases at V and 0 bases at J, with 14 bases between. The CDR3 nucleotides read TGTGCCAGCAGTGAACCCTTTAAAAAGAGCTCCTACGAGCAGTACTTC. As protein: CASSEPFKKSSYEQYF.

The rearrangement uses TRBV7-9 and TRBJ2-2, with D possibly TRBD1 on 6 matching bases. This CDR3 region has 13 residues. Germline loops: CDR1 SEHNR, CDR2 FQNEAQ (reference sequence). V lost 8 bases and J lost 4, with 11 bases in between. CDR3 in DNA: TGTGCCAGCGGTTTGGGGGCCACCGGGGAGCTGTTTTTT. It is translated as CASGLGATGELFF. Based on the CDR3 plus reference TRBV7-9 and TRBJ2-2, the full variable domain is DTGVSQNPRHKITKRGQNVTFRCDPISEHNRLYWYRQTLGQGPEFLTYFQNEAQLEKSRLLSDRFSAERPKGSFSTLEIQRTEQGDSAMYLCASGLGATGELFFGEGSRLTVL.

The J gene is TRBJ2-7, the V gene TRBV28; 10 bases are shared with TRBD2. Losses at the gene ends were 8 bases for V and 8 bases for J; bases not matched to a gene: 9. CDR1 and CDR2 (germline): MDHEN, SYDVKM. This CDR3 has 13 residues. DNA for the CDR3: TGTGCCAGCGGCGGACTAGCGGACTTGAAGCAGTACTTC. Translated: CASGGLADLKQYF.

This clone was found a few times. Other DNA sequences within the sample encode an identical CDR3. The chain carries TRBV19 and TRBJ1-5; no clear D. The CDR3 extends over 15 amino acids. V lost 2 bases and J lost 0, with 8 bases in between. Germline V gives CDR1 LNHDA, CDR2 SQIVND (reference sequence). CDR3 nucleotide sequence: TGTGCCAGTAGTATAACAGAGTATAGCAATCAGCCCCAGCATTTT. This codes for CASSITEYSNQPQHF.

The J gene is TRBJ1-1, the V gene TRBV2; 8 bases are a match to TRBD1. The CDR3 totals 14 residues. Trimming cost V 6 bases and J 3 bases; bases outside gene matches: 6. Germline lookup yields CDR1 SNHLY and CDR2 FYNNEI. CDR3 DNA sequence: TGTGCCAGCAGAGTGACAGGGGACTACACTGAAGCTTTCTTT. Protein product: CASRVTGDYTEAFF.

The J gene is TRBJ2-7, the V gene TRBV4-1, with D possibly being TRBD2 (6 bases). V dropped 1 base and J dropped 4 bases, with 14 bases sitting between them. Germline loops: CDR1 MGHRA, CDR2 YSYEKL. The CDR3 spans 15 residues. The CDR3: CASSQGEVTVYEQYF. For the CDR3, the DNA is TGCGCCAGCAGCCAAGGGGAGGTGACGGTGTACGAGCAGTACTTC.

In the case of this clone: This sample includes further DNA sequences coding for the same CDR3. This chain joins TRBV11-2 and TRBJ2-7, with 11 bases fitting TRBD1. Germline V gene lookup returns CDR1 SGHAT and CDR2 FQNNGV. The junction had 0 bases not matched to a gene; V was cut back by 3 bases and J by 2 bases. CDR3 length: 14 residues. The CDR3 bases are TGTGCCAGCAGCTTGGGACAGGGGGCCTACGAGCAGTACTTC. Encoded protein: CASSLGQGAYEQYF.

This chain links TRBV4-1 with TRBJ2-7; a weak D match, TRBD1 (6 bases). The CDR3 is 13 amino acids. In germline, CDR1 is MGHRA, CDR2 YSYEKL. With 4 bases removed from V and 2 bases from J, the gap between germline ends came to 9 bases. CDR3 region: CASSPGQTYEQYF. The CDR3 bases are TGCGCCAGCAGCCCGGGACAAACCTACGAGCAGTACTTC.

This clone was seen only once. The chain recombines TRBV7-9 with TRBJ2-7, with TRBD2 matching 14 bases. Germline V gives CDR1 SEHNR, CDR2 FQNEAQ (reference sequence). V lost 3 bases to trimming and J lost 2 bases; unmatched junction nucleotides: 6. CDR3 length: 17 amino acids. The chain's CDR3 is CASSFRTTSGRAYEQYF. For the CDR3, the DNA is TGTGCCAGCAGCTTCCGAACGACTAGCGGGAGGGCCTACGAGCAGTACTTC. The full variable domain, with the rest looked up from reference TRBV7-9 and TRBJ2-7, is DTGVSQNPRHKITKRGQNVTFRCDPISEHNRLYWYRQTLGQGPEFLTYFQNEAQLEKSRLLSDRFSAERPKGSFSTLEIQRTEQGDSAMYLCASSFRTTSGRAYEQYFGPGTRLTVT.

V gene TRBV7-3 combines with J gene TRBJ2-5; D gene uncertain. V shed 2 bases and J shed 2 bases, with 9 bases lying between them. Germline CDR1 and CDR2: SGHTA and FQGTGA. This CDR3 is 14 amino acids long. The CDR3 spells CASSLGVGQETQYF. The CDR3 DNA sequence: TGTGCCAGCAGCTTAGGGGTAGGACAAGAGACCCAGTACTTC.

The chain joins TRBV7-2 to TRBJ2-2; 9 bases line up with TRBD2. The V segment lost 2 bases and the J segment 2 bases; nucleotides outside the gene matches: 3. This CDR3 has 16 amino acids. Germline loops: CDR1 SGHTA, CDR2 FQGNSA. The CDR3 bases are TGTGCCAGCAGCTTAAGGGGACTAGCTAACACCGGGGAGCTGTTTTTT. As protein: CASSLRGLANTGELFF.

This clone occurred a few times. The J gene is TRBJ1-5, the V gene TRBV5-4, with 7 bases that match TRBD1. The CDR3 sequence is 18 residues long. Germline-derived CDR1 and CDR2 are SGHNT and YYREEE (reference sequence). Trimming cost V 5 bases and J 0 bases; bases outside gene matches: 14. The CDR3 region is CASSKFGTVSHSNQPQHF. For the CDR3, the DNA is TGTGCCAGCAGTAAATTCGGGACAGTTTCCCATAGCAATCAGCCCCAGCATTTT.

V gene TRBV14 combines with J gene TRBJ2-3; D remains unclear. From germline, CDR1 is SGHDN and CDR2 FVKESK. V was trimmed by 1 base and J by 2 bases, leaving 19 bases between them. The CDR3 has 18 amino acids. For the CDR3, the DNA is TGTGCCAGCAGCCAAGTGCCCCTCCCCTCGCGGCCCACAGATACGCAGTATTTT. It codes for CASSQVPLPSRPTDTQYF. Full variable domain (missing parts from reference TRBV14 and TRBJ2-3): EAGVTQFPSHSVIEKGQTVTLRCDPISGHDNLYWYRRVMGKEIKFLLHFVKESKQDESGMPNNRFLAERTGGTYSTLKVQPAELEDSGVYFCASSQVPLPSRPTDTQYFGPGTRLTVL.

CDR3 in amino acids: CASSYSLGLETYEQYF. The CDR3 DNA is TGTGCCAGCAGTTATAGTCTTGGTCTGGAGACCTACGAGCAGTACTTC. The chain joins TRBV6-5 to TRBJ2-7; unclear D gene. CDR3 length equals 16 residues. Germline CDR1 reads MNHEY; CDR2 reads SVGAGI. With 3 bases removed from V and 2 bases from J, the gap between germline ends came to 17 bases.

The chain carries TRBV7-9 and TRBJ2-3; 7 bases align to TRBD2. Germline lookup yields CDR1 SEHNR and CDR2 FQNEAQ (reference sequence). This CDR3 comprises 18 residues. The J segment lost 1 base and the V segment lost 5 bases, leaving 15 bases of the junction unmatched. The CDR3 DNA follows: TGTGCCAGCAGCCAAACCGCCCTACAGCGGGATGGCACAGATACGCAGTATTTT. Translation gives CASSQTALQRDGTDTQYF.